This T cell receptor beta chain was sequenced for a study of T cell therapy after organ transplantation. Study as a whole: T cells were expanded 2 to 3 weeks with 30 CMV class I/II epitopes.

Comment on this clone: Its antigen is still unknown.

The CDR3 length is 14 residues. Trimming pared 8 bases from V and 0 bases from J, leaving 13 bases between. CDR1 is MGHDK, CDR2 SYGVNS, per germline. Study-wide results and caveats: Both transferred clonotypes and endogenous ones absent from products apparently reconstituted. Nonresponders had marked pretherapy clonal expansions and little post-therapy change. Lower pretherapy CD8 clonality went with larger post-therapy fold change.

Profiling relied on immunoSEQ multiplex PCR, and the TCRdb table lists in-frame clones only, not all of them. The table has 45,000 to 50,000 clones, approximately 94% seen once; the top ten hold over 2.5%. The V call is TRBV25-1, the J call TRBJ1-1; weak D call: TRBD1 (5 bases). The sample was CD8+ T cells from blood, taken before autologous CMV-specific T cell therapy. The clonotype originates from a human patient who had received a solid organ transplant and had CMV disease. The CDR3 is CASAGWGVNTEAFF. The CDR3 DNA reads TGTGCCAGCGCCGGCTGGGGGGTGAACACTGAAGCTTTCTTT.